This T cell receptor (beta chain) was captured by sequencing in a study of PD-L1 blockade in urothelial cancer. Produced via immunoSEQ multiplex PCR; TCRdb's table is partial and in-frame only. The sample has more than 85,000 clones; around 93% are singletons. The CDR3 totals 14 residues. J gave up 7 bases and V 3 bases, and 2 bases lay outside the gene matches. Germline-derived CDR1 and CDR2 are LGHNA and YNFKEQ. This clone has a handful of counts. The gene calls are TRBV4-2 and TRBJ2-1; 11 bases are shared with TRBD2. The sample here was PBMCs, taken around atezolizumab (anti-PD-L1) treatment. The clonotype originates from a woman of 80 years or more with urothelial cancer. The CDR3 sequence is CASSQTSGMNEQFF. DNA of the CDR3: TGTGCCAGCAGCCAGACTAGCGGGATGAATGAGCAGTTCTTC.